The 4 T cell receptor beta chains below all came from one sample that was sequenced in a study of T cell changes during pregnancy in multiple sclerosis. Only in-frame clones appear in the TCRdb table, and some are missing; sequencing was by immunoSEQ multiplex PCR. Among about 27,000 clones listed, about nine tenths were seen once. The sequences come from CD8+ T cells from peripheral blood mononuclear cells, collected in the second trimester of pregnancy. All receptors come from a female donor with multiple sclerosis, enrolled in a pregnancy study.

The CDR3 spells CASSFPSGGAADTQYF. In nucleotides, the CDR3 is TGTGCCAGCAGTTTTCCTAGCGGGGGGGCGGCAGATACGCAGTATTTT. The V call is TRBV6-6, the J call TRBJ2-3; 12 positions match TRBD2. CDR1 and CDR2 from the germline V gene are MNHNY and SVGAGI (reference sequence). The CDR3 totals 16 residues. V was pared by 4 bases and J by 4 bases, with 6 bases of the junction left unmatched.

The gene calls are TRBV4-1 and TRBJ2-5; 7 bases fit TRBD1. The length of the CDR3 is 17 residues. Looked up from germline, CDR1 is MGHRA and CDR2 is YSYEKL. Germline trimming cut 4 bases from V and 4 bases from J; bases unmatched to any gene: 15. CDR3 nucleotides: TGCGCCAGCAGCCTCCGTCCCGGGACAGCTATAAGAGAGACCCAGTACTTC. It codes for CASSLRPGTAIRETQYF.

Written as DNA, the CDR3 is TGTGCCTGGAGGTCCACTAGCGGGGGGTCCATAGACAATGAGCAGTTCTTC. It codes for CAWRSTSGGSIDNEQFF. The chain employs TRBV30 and TRBJ2-1, with 12 bases aligning to TRBD2. Germline lookup yields CDR1 GTSNPN and CDR2 SVGIG (reference sequence). The CDR3 is 17 residues long. Unmatched junction bases numbered 11, after V lost 3 bases and J lost 5 bases.

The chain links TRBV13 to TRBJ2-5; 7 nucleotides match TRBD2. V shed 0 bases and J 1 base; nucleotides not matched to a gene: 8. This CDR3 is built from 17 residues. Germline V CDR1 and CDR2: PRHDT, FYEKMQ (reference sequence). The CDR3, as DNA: TGTGCCAGCAGCTTAGGCGCTAGCGGAGACTTCCAAGAGACCCAGTACTTC. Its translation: CASSLGASGDFQETQYF.